Listed below are T cell receptor beta chains from one sample, sequenced in a study of blood T cell repertoires in COVID-19. Sequenced by immunoSEQ multiplex PCR; TCRdb stores in-frame clones only, minus some. Of about 240,000 clones listed, roughly nine tenths are singletons. The sample comprised peripheral blood. These receptors were obtained from a man aged 55-75 years with acute or convalescent COVID-19. Each CDR3 is given without its conserved first and last residue. Each record gives: clone size, J gene, V gene, CDR3 protein. The size of a clone is reported for some rows only, either as once, few or many, or as a class for expanded clones.

.	TRBJ2-1	TRBV7-9	ASSPQGRTYNEQF
once	TRBJ2-1	TRBV5-4	ASSRLVMSSYNEQF
.	TRBJ1-2	TRBV7-2	ASSLPGQNYGYT
.	TRBJ2-1	TRBV7-3	ASSFTGTSRNEQF
.	TRBJ2-5	TRBV30	AWNPGTSGRIGETQY
.	TRBJ2-1	TRBV9	ASSVAGLQGARNEQF
.	TRBJ1-1	TRBV19	ASSMTGNTEAF
once	TRBJ1-1	TRBV25-1	ASSKGLGENTEAF
.	TRBJ2-5	TRBV11-1	ASSLSRSGGWGTQY
few	TRBJ2-5	TRBV9	ASSVGPGGGQETQY
.	TRBJ2-7	TRBV11-3	ASSLGASSAPPYEQY
.	TRBJ1-5	TRBV5-5	ASSPYRDSNQPQH
.	TRBJ2-5	TRBV11-3	ASSLPGGAGRRETQY
.	TRBJ2-5	TRBV6-5	ASSPTPGNWETQY
.	TRBJ2-7	TRBV7-9	ASSSGLHGEQY
.	TRBJ2-6	TRBV19	ASSPRLTGSGANVLT
.	TRBJ1-5	TRBV27	ASRVQGTDQPQH
.	TRBJ2-3	TRBV5-1	ASSLSGRREDWDTQY
.	TRBJ2-1	TRBV7-3	ASSPSPSGYNEQF
.	TRBJ1-5	TRBV10-3	AISESAPRAQH
.	TRBJ2-2	TRBV5-1	ASSLNREGGELF
.	TRBJ2-7	TRBV24-1	ATSDSQGGEQY
.	TRBJ1-1	TRBV11-2	ASSLDSRNTEAF
few	TRBJ2-1	TRBV7-9	ASSGRDRAREQF
.	TRBJ2-1	TRBV30	AWSQGVSYNEQF
.	TRBJ1-6	TRBV28	ASSARHFRLDSPLH
.	TRBJ1-3	TRBV6-1	ASSENTDRADTIY
.	TRBJ2-5	TRBV24-1	ATSQQGIPETQY
.	TRBJ1-3	TRBV19	ASSAGTPGNTIY
.	TRBJ2-1	TRBV6-5	ASSAGGTDEQF
.	TRBJ2-7	TRBV4-3	ASSQDRGTYEQY
.	TRBJ2-1	TRBV19	ASSKAGGLGEQF
.	TRBJ2-5	TRBV27	ASSLAGGPQETQY
.	TRBJ1-2	TRBV18	ASSPARGADGYT
.	TRBJ2-1	TRBV28	ASSFPKEGDEQF
.	TRBJ1-1	TRBV7-9	ASSLTWATEAF
.	TRBJ1-5	TRBV6-5	ASSPGQTYQPQH